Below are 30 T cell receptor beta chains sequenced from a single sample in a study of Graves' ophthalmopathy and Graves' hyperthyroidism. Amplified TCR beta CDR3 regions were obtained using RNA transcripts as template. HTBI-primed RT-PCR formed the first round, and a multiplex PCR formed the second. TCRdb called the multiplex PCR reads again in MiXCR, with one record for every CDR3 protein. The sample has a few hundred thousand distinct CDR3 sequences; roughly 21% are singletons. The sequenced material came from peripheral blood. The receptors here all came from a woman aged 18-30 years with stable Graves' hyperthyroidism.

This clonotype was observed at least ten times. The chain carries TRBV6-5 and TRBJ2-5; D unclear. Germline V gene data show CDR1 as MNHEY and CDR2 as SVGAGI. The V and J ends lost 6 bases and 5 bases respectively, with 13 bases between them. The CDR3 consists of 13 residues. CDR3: CASSSRLGETQYF. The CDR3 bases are TGTGCCAGCAGCTCTAGACTGGGGGAGACCCAGTACTTC.

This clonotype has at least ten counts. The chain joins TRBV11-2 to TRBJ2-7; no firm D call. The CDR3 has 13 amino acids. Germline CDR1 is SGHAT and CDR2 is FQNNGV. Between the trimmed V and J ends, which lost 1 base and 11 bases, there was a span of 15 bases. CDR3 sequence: CASSLGHDLGEYF. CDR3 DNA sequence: TGTGCCAGCAGCTTAGGGCACGATCTGGGCGAGTACTTC.

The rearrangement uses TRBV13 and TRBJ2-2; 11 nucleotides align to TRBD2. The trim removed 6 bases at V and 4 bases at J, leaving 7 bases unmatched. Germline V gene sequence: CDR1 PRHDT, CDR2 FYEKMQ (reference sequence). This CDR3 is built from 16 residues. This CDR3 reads CASSPPGLAATGELFF. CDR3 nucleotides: TGTGCCAGCAGTCCTCCGGGACTAGCGGCCACCGGGGAGCTGTTTTTT.

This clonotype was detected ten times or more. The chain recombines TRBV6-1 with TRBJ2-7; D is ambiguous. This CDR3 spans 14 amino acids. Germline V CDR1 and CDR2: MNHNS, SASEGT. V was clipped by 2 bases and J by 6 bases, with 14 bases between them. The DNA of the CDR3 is TGTGCCAGCAGTGAAATGGTGGCGACCGCCGAGCAGTACTTC. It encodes CASSEMVATAEQYF.

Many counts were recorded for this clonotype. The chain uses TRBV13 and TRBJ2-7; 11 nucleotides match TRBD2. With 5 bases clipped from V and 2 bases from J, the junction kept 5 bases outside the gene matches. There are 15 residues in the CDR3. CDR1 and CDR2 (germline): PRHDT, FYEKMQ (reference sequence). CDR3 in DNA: TGTGCCAGCAGCCAGACTAGCGGGATGGCCTACGAGCAGTACTTC. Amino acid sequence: CASSQTSGMAYEQYF.

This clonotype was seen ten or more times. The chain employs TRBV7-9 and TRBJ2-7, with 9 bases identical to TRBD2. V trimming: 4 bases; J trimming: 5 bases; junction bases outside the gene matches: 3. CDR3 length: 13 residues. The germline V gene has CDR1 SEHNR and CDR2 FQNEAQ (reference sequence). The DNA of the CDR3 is TGTGCCAGCAGCTACATAGCGGGAGACGAGCAGTACTTC. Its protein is CASSYIAGDEQYF.

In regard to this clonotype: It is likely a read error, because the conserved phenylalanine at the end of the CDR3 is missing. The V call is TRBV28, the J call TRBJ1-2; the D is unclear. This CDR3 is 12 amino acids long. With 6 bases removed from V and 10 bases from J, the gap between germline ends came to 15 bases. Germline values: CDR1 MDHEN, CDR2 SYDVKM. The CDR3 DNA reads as TGTGCCAGCAGCCCAGTGCCAATACCCTACACCTAC. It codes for CASSPVPIPYTY.

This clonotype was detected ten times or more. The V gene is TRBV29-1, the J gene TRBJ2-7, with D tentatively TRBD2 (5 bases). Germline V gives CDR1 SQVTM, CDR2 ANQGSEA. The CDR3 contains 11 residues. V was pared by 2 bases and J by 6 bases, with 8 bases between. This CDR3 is CSVERAGEQYF. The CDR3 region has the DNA TGCAGCGTTGAAAGGGCGGGCGAGCAGTACTTC.

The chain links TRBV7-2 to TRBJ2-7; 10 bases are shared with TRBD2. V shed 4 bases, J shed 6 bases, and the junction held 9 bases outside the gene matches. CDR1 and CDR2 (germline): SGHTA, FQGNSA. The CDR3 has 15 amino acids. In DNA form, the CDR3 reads TGTGCCAGCAGCTCCCGGGTTAGCGGGGGGAGCGAGCAGTACTTC. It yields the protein CASSSRVSGGSEQYF. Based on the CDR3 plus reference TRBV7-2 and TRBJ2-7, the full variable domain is GAGVSQSPSNKVTEKGKDVELRCDPISGHTALYWYRQSLGQGLEFLIYFQGNSAPDKSGLPSDRFSAERTGGSVSTLTIQRTQQEDSAVYLCASSSRVSGGSEQYFGPGTRLTVT.

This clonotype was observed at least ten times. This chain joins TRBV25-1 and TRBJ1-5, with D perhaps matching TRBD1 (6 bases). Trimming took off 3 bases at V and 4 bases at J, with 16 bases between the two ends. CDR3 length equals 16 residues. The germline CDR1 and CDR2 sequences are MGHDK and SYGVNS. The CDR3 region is CASSESDRPLNQPQHF. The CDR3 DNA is TGTGCCAGCAGTGAGTCCGACAGGCCCCTTAATCAGCCCCAGCATTTT.

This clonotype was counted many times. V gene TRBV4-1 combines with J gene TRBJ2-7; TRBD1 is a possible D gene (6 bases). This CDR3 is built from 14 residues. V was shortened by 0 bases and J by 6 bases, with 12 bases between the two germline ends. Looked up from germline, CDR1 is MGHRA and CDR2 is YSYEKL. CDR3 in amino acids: CASSQEPRDTEQYF. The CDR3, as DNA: TGCGCCAGCAGCCAAGAACCCCGGGACACCGAGCAGTACTTC.

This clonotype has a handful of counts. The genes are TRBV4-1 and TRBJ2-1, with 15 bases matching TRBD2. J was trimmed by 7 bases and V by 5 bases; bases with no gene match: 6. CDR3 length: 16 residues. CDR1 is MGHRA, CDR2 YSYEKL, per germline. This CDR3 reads CASSLGTSGRWNEQFF. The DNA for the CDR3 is TGCGCCAGCAGCTTAGGGACTAGCGGGAGGTGGAATGAGCAGTTCTTC.

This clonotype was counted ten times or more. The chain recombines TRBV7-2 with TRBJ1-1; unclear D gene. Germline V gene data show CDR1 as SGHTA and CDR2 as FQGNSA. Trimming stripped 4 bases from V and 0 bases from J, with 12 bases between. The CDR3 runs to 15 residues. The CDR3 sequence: CASSSYGGVNTEAFF. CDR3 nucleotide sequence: TGTGCCAGCAGCTCGTACGGTGGAGTGAACACTGAAGCTTTCTTT.

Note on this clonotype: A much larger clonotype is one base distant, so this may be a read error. The CDR3 bases are TGTGCCAGCAGAAACGTGGGCACCCCAGAGACCCAGTACTTC. This sequence encodes CASRNVGTPETQYF. This sequence joins TRBV6-2 or TRBV6-3 and TRBJ2-5; D remains ambiguous. Trimming took off 6 bases at V and 4 bases at J, with 15 bases between the two ends. Germline CDR1 reads MNHEY; CDR2 reads SVGEGT. The CDR3 runs 14 residues.

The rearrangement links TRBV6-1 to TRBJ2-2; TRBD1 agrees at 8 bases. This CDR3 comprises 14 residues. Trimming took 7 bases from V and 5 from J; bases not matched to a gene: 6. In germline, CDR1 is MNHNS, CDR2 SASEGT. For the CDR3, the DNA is TGTGCCAGCAAGTGGACAGGGCGGACCGGGGAGCTGTTTTTT. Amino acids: CASKWTGRTGELFF.

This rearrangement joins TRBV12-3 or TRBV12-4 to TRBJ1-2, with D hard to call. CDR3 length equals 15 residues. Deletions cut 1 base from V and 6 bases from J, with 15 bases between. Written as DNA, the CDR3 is TGTGCCAGCAGTTTAGAGGAGGGTCGCTCGGATGGCTACACCTTC. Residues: CASSLEEGRSDGYTF.

In nucleotides, the CDR3 is TGTGCCTGGAACGACGGGAATCAGCCCCAGCATTTT. Translation gives CAWNDGNQPQHF. V gene TRBV30 combines with J gene TRBJ1-5; the D is unclear. Germline V lookup: CDR1 GTSNPN, CDR2 SVGIG (reference sequence). This CDR3 comprises 12 residues. V shed 4 bases and J shed 4 bases, with 8 bases lying between them.

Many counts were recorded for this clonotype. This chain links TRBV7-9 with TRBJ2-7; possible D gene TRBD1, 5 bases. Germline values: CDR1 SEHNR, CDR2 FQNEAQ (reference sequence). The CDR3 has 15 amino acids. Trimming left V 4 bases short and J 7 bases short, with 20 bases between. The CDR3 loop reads CASSSLGATFSEQYF. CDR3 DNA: TGTGCCAGCAGCTCATTAGGGGCCACTTTCTCTGAGCAGTACTTC.

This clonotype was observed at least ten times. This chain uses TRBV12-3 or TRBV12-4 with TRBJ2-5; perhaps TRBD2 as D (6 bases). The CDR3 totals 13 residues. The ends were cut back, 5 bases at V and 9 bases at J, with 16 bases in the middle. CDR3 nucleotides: TGTGCCAGCAGTCCGGACACCCGGAGGGCCCAGTACTTC. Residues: CASSPDTRRAQYF.

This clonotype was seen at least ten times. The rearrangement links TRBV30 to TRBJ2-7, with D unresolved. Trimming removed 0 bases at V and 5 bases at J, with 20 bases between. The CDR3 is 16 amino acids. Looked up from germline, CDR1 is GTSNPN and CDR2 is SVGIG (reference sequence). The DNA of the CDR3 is TGTGCCTGGAGTGTAATCCTCCAATGGAAAGATAACGAGCAGTACTTC. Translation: CAWSVILQWKDNEQYF.

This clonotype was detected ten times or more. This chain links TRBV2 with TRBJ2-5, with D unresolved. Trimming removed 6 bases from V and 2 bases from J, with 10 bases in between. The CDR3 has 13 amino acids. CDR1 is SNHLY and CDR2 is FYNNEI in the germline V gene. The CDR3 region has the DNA TGTGCCAGCAGCGCTCGCCAGCAAGAGACCCAGTACTTC. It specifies CASSARQQETQYF.

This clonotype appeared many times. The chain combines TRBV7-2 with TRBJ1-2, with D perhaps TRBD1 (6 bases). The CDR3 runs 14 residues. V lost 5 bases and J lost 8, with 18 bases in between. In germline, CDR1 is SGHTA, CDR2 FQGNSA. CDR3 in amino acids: CASSQALQGIGYTF. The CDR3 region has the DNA TGTGCCAGCAGCCAAGCCCTACAGGGAATAGGCTACACCTTC.

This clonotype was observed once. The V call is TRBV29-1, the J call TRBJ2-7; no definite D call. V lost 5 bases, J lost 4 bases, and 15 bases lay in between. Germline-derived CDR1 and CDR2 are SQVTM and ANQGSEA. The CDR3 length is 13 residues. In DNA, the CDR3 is TGCAGCGTTTTTTCCAACCCCCCTTACGAGCAGTACTTC. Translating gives CSVFSNPPYEQYF.

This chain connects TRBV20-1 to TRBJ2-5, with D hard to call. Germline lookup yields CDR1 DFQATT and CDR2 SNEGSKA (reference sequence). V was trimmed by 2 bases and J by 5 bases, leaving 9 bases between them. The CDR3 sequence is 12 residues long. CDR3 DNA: TGCAGTGCTAGACCTACCAAGGAGACCCAGTACTTC. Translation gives CSARPTKETQYF.

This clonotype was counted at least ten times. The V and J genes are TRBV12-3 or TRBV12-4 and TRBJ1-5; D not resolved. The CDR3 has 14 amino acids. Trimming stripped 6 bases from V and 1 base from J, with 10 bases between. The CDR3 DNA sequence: TGTGCCAGCAGCCAGGCGCCGAGCAATCAGCCCCAGCATTTT. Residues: CASSQAPSNQPQHF.

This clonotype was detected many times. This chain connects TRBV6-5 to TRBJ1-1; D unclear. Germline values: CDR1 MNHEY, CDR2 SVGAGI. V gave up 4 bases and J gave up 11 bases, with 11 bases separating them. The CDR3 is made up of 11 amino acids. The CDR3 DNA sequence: TGTGCCAGCAGTTCGGGTCAAGGGGCTTTCTTT. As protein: CASSSGQGAFF.

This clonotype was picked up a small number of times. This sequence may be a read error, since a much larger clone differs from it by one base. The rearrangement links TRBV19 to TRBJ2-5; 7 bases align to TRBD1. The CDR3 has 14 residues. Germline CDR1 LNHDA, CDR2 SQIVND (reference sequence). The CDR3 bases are TGTGCCAGCCGCGGAGGACAGGCCCAAGAGACCCAGTGCTTC. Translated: CASRGGQAQETQCF.

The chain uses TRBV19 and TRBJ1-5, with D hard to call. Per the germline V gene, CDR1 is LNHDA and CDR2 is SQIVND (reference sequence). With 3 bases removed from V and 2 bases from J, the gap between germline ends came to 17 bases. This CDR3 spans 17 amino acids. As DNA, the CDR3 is TGTGCCAGTAGTATCCCGGGTGTGGGTCCGGGCAATCAGCCCCAGCATTTT. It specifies CASSIPGVGPGNQPQHF. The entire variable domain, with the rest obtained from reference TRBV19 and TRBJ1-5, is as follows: DGGITQSPKYLFRKEGQNVTLSCEQNLNHDAMYWYRQDPGQGLRLIYYSQIVNDFQKGDIAEGYSVSREKKESFPLTVTSAQKNPTAFYLCASSIPGVGPGNQPQHFGDGTRLSIL.

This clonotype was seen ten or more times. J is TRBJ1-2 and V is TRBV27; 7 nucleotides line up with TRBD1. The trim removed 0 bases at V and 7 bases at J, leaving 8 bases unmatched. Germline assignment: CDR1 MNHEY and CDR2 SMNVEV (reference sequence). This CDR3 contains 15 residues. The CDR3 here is CASSLSLGGGSGYTF. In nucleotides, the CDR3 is TGTGCCAGCAGTTTATCCCTCGGAGGGGGCTCTGGCTACACCTTC.

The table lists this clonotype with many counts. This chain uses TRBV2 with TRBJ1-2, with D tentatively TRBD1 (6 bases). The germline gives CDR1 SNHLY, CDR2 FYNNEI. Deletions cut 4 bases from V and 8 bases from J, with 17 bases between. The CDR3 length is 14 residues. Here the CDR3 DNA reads TGTGCCAGCAGTGCTCAAAGGGGGGTCGAGGGCTACACCTTC. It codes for CASSAQRGVEGYTF.